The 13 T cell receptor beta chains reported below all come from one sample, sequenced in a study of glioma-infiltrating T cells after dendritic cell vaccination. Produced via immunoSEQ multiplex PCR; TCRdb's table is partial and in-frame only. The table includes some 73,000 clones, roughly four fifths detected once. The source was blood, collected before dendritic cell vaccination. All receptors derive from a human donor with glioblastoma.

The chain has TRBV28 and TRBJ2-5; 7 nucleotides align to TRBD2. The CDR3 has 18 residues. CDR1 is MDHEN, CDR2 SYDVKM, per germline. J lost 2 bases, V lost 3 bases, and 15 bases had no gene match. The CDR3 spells CASSFLGRTGTIQETQYF. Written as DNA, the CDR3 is TGTGCCAGCAGTTTTCTCGGGAGGACCGGGACGATTCAAGAGACCCAGTACTTC. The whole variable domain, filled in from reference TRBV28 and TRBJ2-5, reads DVKVTQSSRYLVKRTGEKVFLECVQDMDHENMFWYRQDPGLGLRLIYFSYDVKMKEKGDIPEGYSVSREKKERFSLILESASTNQTSMYLCASSFLGRTGTIQETQYFGPGTRLLVL.

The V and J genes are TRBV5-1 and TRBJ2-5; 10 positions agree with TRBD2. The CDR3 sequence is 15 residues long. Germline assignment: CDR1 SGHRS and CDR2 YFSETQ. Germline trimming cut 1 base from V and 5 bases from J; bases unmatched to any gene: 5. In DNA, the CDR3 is TGCGCCAGCAGCTTGTGGTCTAGCGGGAGTGAGACCCAGTACTTC. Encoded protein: CASSLWSSGSETQYF.

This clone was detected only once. In DNA, the CDR3 is TGTGCCAGCTCGCTGAACAGGGATTTCTACGAGCAGTACTTC. It specifies CASSLNRDFYEQYF. V usage is TRBV18 and J usage is TRBJ2-7; a possible D gene is TRBD1 (6 bases). The V end lost 6 bases, the J end lost 3 bases, and 15 bases lay between the germline ends. Germline V gene sequence: CDR1 KGHSH, CDR2 LQKENI. The CDR3 has 14 residues.

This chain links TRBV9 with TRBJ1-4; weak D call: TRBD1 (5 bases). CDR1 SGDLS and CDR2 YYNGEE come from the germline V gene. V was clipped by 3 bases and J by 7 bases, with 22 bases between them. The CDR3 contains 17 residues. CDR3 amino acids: CASSGGTGGVGSEKLFF. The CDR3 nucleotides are TGTGCCAGCAGCGGGGGGACTGGTGGGGTAGGAAGTGAAAAACTGTTTTTT.

The CDR3: CASSPDLEEQYF. The CDR3 bases are TGTGCCAGCTCACCTGACCTAGAAGAGCAGTACTTC. The V and J genes are TRBV18 and TRBJ2-7, with unresolved D. The CDR3 consists of 12 residues. Germline V lookup: CDR1 KGHSH, CDR2 LQKENI. V gave up 3 bases and J gave up 7 bases, with 10 bases separating them.

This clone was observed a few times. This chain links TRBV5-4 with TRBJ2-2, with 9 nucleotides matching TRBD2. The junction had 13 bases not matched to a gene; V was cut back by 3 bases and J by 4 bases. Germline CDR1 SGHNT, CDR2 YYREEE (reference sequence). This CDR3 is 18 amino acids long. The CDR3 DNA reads TGTGCCAGCAGCTGGGGACAGTATAGCGGGAGACTCACCGGGGAGCTGTTTTTT. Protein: CASSWGQYSGRLTGELFF.

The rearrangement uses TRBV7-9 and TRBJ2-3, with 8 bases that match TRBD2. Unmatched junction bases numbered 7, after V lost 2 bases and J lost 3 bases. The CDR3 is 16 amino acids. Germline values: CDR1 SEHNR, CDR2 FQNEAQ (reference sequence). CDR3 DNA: TGTGCCAGCAGCTTACAGGTAGCGGGGCCGACAGATACGCAGTATTTT. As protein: CASSLQVAGPTDTQYF.

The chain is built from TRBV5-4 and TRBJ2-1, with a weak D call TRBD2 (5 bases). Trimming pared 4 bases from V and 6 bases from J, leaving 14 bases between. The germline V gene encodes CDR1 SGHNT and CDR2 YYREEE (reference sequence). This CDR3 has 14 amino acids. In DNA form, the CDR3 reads TGTGCCAGCAGCAACTCCGGGAATCCCAATGAGCAGTTCTTC. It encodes CASSNSGNPNEQFF.

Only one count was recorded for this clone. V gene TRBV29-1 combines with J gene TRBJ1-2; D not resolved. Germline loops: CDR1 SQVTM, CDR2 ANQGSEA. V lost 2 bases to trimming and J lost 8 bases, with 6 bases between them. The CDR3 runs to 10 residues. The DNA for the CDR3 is TGCAGCGTTGAAAACCAGGGCTACACCTTC. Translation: CSVENQGYTF.

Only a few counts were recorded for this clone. The chain's CDR3 is CASSRETGVYGYTF. The CDR3 nucleotides are TGCGCCAGCAGCCGTGAGACAGGGGTCTATGGCTACACCTTC. V is TRBV5-1 and J is TRBJ1-2, with 8 bases identical to TRBD1. The length of the CDR3 is 14 residues. The junction had 6 bases not matched to a gene; V was cut back by 4 bases and J by 4 bases. Germline CDR1 is SGHRS and CDR2 is YFSETQ.

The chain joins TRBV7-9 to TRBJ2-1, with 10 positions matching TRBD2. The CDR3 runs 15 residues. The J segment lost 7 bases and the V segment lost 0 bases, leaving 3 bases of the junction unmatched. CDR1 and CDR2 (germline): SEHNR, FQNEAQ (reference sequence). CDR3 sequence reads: CASSLALAGVNEQFF. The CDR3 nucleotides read TGTGCCAGCAGCTTAGCGCTAGCGGGGGTTAATGAGCAGTTCTTC.

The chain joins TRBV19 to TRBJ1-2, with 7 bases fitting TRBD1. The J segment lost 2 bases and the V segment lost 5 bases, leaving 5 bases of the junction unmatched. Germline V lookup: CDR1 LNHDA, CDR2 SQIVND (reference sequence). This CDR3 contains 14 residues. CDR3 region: CASSPRQGNYGYTF. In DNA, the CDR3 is TGTGCCAGTAGTCCCCGACAGGGAAACTATGGCTACACCTTC.

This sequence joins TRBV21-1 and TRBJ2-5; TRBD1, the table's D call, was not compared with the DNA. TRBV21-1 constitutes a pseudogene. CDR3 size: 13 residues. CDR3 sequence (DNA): TGTGCCAGCAAACAGGGTCCCCAAGAGACCCAGTACTTC. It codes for CASKQGPQETQYF.